The rows below give T cell receptor beta chains drawn from one sample of a study of blood T cell repertoires in COVID-19. The data were produced by immunoSEQ multiplex PCR, yet TCRdb's version contains in-frame clones alone and is incomplete. The sample shows about 200,000 clones, 80% to 85% of them seen only once. The source material was PBMCs or T cells enriched from blood (not recorded which). These receptors were collected from a man aged 35-49 years who had recovered from COVID-19. Both conserved end residues are part of each CDR3. Fields, in order: D gene, clone size, J gene, V gene, CDR3 protein, CDR3 DNA. A D gene is named only where the DNA matches it firmly. A row's size may be missing; if present it is once, few, many or a size class.

>-|-|TRBJ1-1|TRBV3-1/TRBV3-2
CASDRGGTEAFF
TGTGCCAGCGACCGGGGGGGCACTGAAGCTTTCTTT
>TRBD1|once|TRBJ1-2|TRBV24-1
CATSDGGTGNYGYTF
TGTGCCACCAGTGATGGTGGGACAGGTAACTATGGCTACACCTTC
>TRBD2|-|TRBJ2-3|TRBV6-5
CASRARGVSTDTQYF
TGTGCCAGCAGGGCACGGGGGGTTAGCACAGATACGCAGTATTTT
>-|-|TRBJ1-2|TRBV3-1/TRBV3-2
CASSQAGGRMTGYTF
TGTGCCAGCAGCCAAGCGGGGGGACGGATGACTGGCTACACCTTC
>-|-|TRBJ1-5|TRBV7-2
CASSLAGPSQPQHF
TGTGCCAGCAGCTTAGCGGGCCCATCCCAGCCCCAGCATTTT
>TRBD1|-|TRBJ1-4|TRBV7-9
CASSTTGGKATNEKLFF
TGTGCCAGCAGCACGACAGGGGGCAAAGCAACTAATGAAAAACTGTTTTTT
>-|-|TRBJ2-2|TRBV21-1
CASSRVCVTGELFF
TGTGCCAGCAGTCGGGTTTGCGTCACCGGGGAGCTGTTTTTT
>TRBD1|-|TRBJ1-2|TRBV5-5
CASSSGQSTNYGYTF
TGTGCCAGCAGCTCGGGACAGTCTACTAACTATGGCTACACCTTC
>-|-|TRBJ2-7|TRBV7-2
CASSLKGRGAAVGYEQYF
TGTGCCAGCAGCTTAAAGGGCAGGGGGGCCGCGGTCGGCTACGAGCAGTACTTC
>TRBD2|-|TRBJ2-5|TRBV6-4
CASSDRGFGPTSGGERTQYF
TGTGCCAGCAGTGACAGAGGGTTCGGTCCGACTAGCGGGGGAGAGAGGACCCAGTACTTC
>-|-|TRBJ2-2|TRBV30
CAWTHLGGNTGELFF
TGTGCCTGGACCCACCTTGGGGGCAATACCGGGGAGCTGTTTTTT
>TRBD2|-|TRBJ2-5|TRBV10-3
CAISSGLAGGRETQYF
TGTGCCATCAGTTCTGGACTAGCGGGGGGGCGAGAGACCCAGTACTTC
>TRBD1|-|TRBJ1-2|TRBV5-1
CASSFDRGRSYGYTF
TGCGCCAGCAGCTTCGACAGGGGTAGATCCTATGGCTACACCTTC
>-|-|TRBJ1-2|TRBV7-9
CASSLGGRNNYGYTF
TGTGCCAGCAGCTTAGGAGGCCGGAATAACTATGGCTACACCTTC
>TRBD1|-|TRBJ2-5|TRBV5-4
CASSYGRGTGADVQETQYF
TGTGCCAGCAGCTACGGCCGAGGGACAGGGGCTGATGTCCAAGAGACCCAGTACTTC
>-|-|TRBJ1-1|TRBV29-1
CSVEDSTEAFF
TGCAGCGTTGAAGATAGCACTGAAGCTTTCTTT
>TRBD2|-|TRBJ2-1|TRBV27
CATGTASGGFNEQFF
TGTGCAACAGGGACGGCTAGCGGGGGGTTCAATGAGCAGTTCTTC
>-|-|TRBJ2-1|TRBV27
CASSPLHGTFSYNEQFF
TGTGCCAGCAGCCCCCTCCACGGGACATTCTCCTACAATGAGCAGTTCTTC
>TRBD1|once|TRBJ1-3|TRBV10-2
CASSEPRDRVSGNTIYF
TGCGCCAGCAGTGAGCCCCGGGACAGGGTATCCGGAAACACCATATATTTT
>-|-|TRBJ2-7|TRBV13
CASSFIRGNSYEQYF
TGTGCCAGCAGCTTCATACGGGGGAACTCCTACGAGCAGTACTTC
>-|-|TRBJ1-2|TRBV19
CASSMDVQGRGGYTF
TGTGCCAGTAGTATGGACGTCCAGGGCCGGGGGGGCTACACCTTC
>TRBD1|-|TRBJ2-1|TRBV27
CASSRRGQGALNEQFF
TGTGCCAGCAGCCGCCGAGGACAGGGGGCATTGAATGAGCAGTTCTTC
>-|once|TRBJ1-1|TRBV7-5
CARSSARQGASKDTEAFF
TGTGCCAGAAGCTCCGCGAGACAGGGGGCCTCTAAGGACACTGAAGCTTTCTTT
>-|-|TRBJ1-1|TRBV3-1/TRBV3-2
CASSRQTDPYQAFF
TGTGCCAGCAGCCGACAGACGGACCCGTACCAAGCTTTCTTT
>TRBD2|once|TRBJ2-7|TRBV5-1
CASSIGLAGFYEQYF
TGCGCCAGCAGCATAGGACTAGCGGGATTCTACGAGCAGTACTTC
>-|-|TRBJ1-6|TRBV12-2
CAYDQSTGLDSPLHF
TGTGCATACGATCAGTCCACGGGTTTGGATTCACCCCTCCACTTT
>TRBD1|-|TRBJ1-1|TRBV6-5
CASSKQGRTEAFF
TGTGCCAGCAGCAAACAGGGGAGGACTGAAGCTTTCTTT
>-|-|TRBJ2-1|TRBV4-3
CASSRQTSYNEQFF
TGCGCCAGCAGTCGACAGACCTCCTACAATGAGCAGTTCTTC
>-|-|TRBJ1-2|TRBV9
CASSVGQNYGYTF
TGTGCCAGCAGCGTAGGGCAGAACTATGGCTACACCTTC
>-|-|TRBJ1-4|TRBV4-1
CASSQAAIRGGSPNEKLFF
TGCGCCAGCAGCCAAGCCGCCATCCGAGGGGGTTCGCCTAATGAAAAACTGTTTTTT
>-|-|TRBJ2-1|TRBV5-1
CASSFGSSGGEQFF
TGCGCCAGCAGCTTCGGGTCGTCGGGTGGGGAGCAGTTCTTC
>-|-|TRBJ1-3|TRBV10-3
CAISGAGNTIYF
TGTGCCATCAGTGGAGCTGGAAACACCATATATTTT
>-|-|TRBJ1-1|TRBV7-2
CASSLFTGSFAEAFF
TGTGCCAGCAGCTTATTTACGGGGAGTTTCGCTGAAGCTTTCTTT
>-|-|TRBJ2-7|TRBV20-1
CSPRQGNEQYF
TGCAGCCCTAGGCAGGGGAACGAGCAGTACTTC
>TRBD1|-|TRBJ1-5|TRBV6-2/TRBV6-3
CASSPPGGAQPQHF
TGTGCCAGCAGCCCCCCAGGGGGAGCTCAGCCCCAGCATTTT
>-|-|TRBJ1-1|TRBV7-2
CASSLVLGEGNTEAFF
TGTGCCAGCAGCTTAGTTCTGGGTGAGGGTAACACTGAAGCTTTCTTT
>-|-|TRBJ1-6|TRBV5-6
CASSLVSLTLSPLHF
TGTGCCAGCAGCTTGGTGAGCCTCACCCTTTCACCCCTCCACTTT
>TRBD2|-|TRBJ2-7|TRBV5-1
CASSLLAGVDYEQYF
TGCGCCAGCAGCTTGCTAGCGGGGGTAGACTACGAGCAGTACTTC
>-|-|TRBJ2-3|TRBV5-1
CASSLDARTDTQYF
TGCGCCAGCAGCTTGGACGCACGGACAGATACGCAGTATTTT
>-|-|TRBJ2-2|TRBV28
CASSFAKQGIGELFF
TGTGCCAGCAGTTTCGCAAAACAGGGAATCGGGGAGCTGTTTTTT
>-|few|TRBJ1-1|TRBV6-4
CASSGIGGGPEAFF
TGTGCCAGCAGTGGAATAGGCGGAGGACCTGAAGCTTTCTTT
>-|-|TRBJ2-7|TRBV28
CASSLTGGRTYEQYF
TGTGCCAGCAGTTTAACCGGGGGGCGAACCTACGAGCAGTACTTC